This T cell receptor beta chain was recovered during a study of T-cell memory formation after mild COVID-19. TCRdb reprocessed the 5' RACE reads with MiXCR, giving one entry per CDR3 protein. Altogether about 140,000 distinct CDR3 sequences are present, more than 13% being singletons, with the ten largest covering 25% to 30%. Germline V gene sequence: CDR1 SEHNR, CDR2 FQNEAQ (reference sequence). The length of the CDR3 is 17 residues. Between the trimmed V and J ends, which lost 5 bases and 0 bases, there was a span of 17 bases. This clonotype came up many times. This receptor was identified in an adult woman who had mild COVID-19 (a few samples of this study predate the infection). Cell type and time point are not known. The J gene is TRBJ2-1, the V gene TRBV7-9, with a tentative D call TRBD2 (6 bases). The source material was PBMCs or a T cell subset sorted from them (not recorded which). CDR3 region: CASSHPLDGSSYNEQFF. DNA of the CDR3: TGTGCCAGCAGCCACCCCCTTGACGGGAGCTCCTACAATGAGCAGTTCTTC.